This is a list of T cell receptor beta chains from one sample in a study of blood T cells in healthy people across ages. TCRdb re-analysed the 5' RACE reads in MiXCR, keeping a single row per CDR3 protein. The table lists hundreds of thousands of distinct CDR3 sequences, under 55% of them singletons. Material: blood. The receptors were gathered from a man between 60 and 75 years old in good health. Both conserved end residues are part of each CDR3. Each record gives: D gene, V gene, CDR3 protein. A D gene is named only where the DNA matches it firmly.

TRBD1 | TRBV29-1 | CSVGGQGRSDTQYF
. | TRBV10-3 | CAIGALEEQYF
. | TRBV7-2 | CASSLASGPNTGELFF
. | TRBV7-4 | CASSFRGVGNQPQHF
. | TRBV20-1 | CSALGGTLAYEQYF
. | TRBV7-2 | CASSTGRLETQYF
. | TRBV7-2 | CASSLVRLATVNEQFF
TRBD2 | TRBV7-2 | CASSQTSGAPIEQFF
. | TRBV7-2 | CASSLGGSGSNLEQYF
. | TRBV28 | CASSLAAGGYTF
TRBD1 | TRBV3-1 | CATRAGTGLYEQYF
. | TRBV12-3/TRBV12-4 | CASSSRGDAQYF
. | TRBV30 | CAWSVGGPGYGYTF
. | TRBV6-2/TRBV6-3 | CASSWANNEQYF
. | TRBV20-1 | CSASRGMSATYPSQEQFF
. | TRBV10-3 | CAIRKTGLDSPLHF
. | TRBV5-6 | CASNPGGYGGYTF
. | TRBV10-3 | CAISEMGGRESPQHF
. | TRBV5-1 | CASSLWGVSGSYEQYF
. | TRBV4-3 | CASSGPRGNTEAFF
TRBD1 | TRBV5-1 | CASSLRGTESTDTQYF
. | TRBV20-1 | CSATGYAMNTEAFF
. | TRBV6-2/TRBV6-3 | CAAEEVWNTEAFF
TRBD2 | TRBV4-1 | CAGSQEDRTSLNEQFF
. | TRBV7-9 | CASSLESCEQYF
. | TRBV7-2 | CASSFILQIYGYTF
. | TRBV7-2 | CASSQVPTQYF
. | TRBV12-3/TRBV12-4 | CASSPLNGMPQHF
. | TRBV18 | CASSRGTVNEQFF
. | TRBV20-1 | CSAYAGFAGDTQYF
. | TRBV5-4 | CASSIGTRNEKLFF
. | TRBV20-1 | CSASTGTPYSNQPQHF
. | TRBV30 | CAWSPKETQYF
. | TRBV7-3 | CASSSQPGLSTGDTQYF
TRBD1 | TRBV6-2/TRBV6-3 | CASSYGTGVRYEQYF
TRBD2 | TRBV20-1 | CSARDPISGGGSEQFF
. | TRBV20-1 | CSASGRWEYQETQYF
. | TRBV30 | CAWEGPGTGELFF
TRBD1 | TRBV6-6 | CASRLDRDYNEQFF
. | TRBV20-1 | CSANVLNEQFF